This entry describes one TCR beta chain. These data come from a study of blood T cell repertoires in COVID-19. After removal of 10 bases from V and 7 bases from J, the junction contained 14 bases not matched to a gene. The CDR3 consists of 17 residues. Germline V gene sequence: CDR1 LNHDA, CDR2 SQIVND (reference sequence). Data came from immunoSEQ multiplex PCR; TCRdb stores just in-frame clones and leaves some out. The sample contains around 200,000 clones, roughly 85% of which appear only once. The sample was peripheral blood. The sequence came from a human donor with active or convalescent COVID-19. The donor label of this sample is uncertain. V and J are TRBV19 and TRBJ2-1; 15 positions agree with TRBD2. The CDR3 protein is CATKDVGLAGGRNEQFF. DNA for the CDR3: TGTGCCACTAAGGACGTGGGACTAGCGGGAGGTAGAAATGAGCAGTTCTTC.